Included here is one TCR beta chain sequence, with context. These data originate in a study of CD8+CD57+ T cells in acquired aplastic anemia. CDR3 and TCR beta VDJ profiling relied on genomic DNA as the template. TCRdb analysed the reads with MiXCR anew, one entry per CDR3 protein. The sample holds 180,000 or so distinct CDR3 sequences; 40% to 55% are singletons and the top ten take 2.5% to 3.5%. V shed 3 bases and J 0 bases; nucleotides not matched to a gene: 13. The CDR3 has 20 amino acids. Germline values: CDR1 MGHDK, CDR2 SYGVNS. The V gene is TRBV25-1, the J gene TRBJ1-3, with 11 bases lining up with TRBD1. Sequencing was performed on sorted CD4+, CD8+, or CD8+CD57+ T cells (not recorded which) from PBMCs. The clonotype comes from a human donor in good health. CDR3 amino acids: CASSDLTRWGQGDSGNTIYF. In nucleotides, the CDR3 is TGTGCCAGCAGTGATTTAACCCGCTGGGGACAGGGGGACTCTGGAAACACCATATATTTT.